This T cell receptor beta chain was found in a study of cytomegalovirus exposure and HLA in healthy donors. As for the study in general: Earlier results showed almost 120 million unique TCR beta sequences derived from roughly 190 million T cells. An early data release held 70 million to 90 million unique TCRs from HLA-typed donors.

PCR used 60 Vbeta primers and 13 Jbeta primers. Data came from immunoSEQ multiplex PCR; TCRdb stores just in-frame clones and leaves some out. The table shows over 85,000 clones, with around 73% occurring only once. On this clone: The antigen is unknown.

There are 15 residues in the CDR3. V dropped 5 bases and J dropped 0 bases, with 11 bases sitting between them. In germline, CDR1 is SEHNR, CDR2 FQNEAQ (reference sequence). Findings and caveats of the study: One variant, a missense change in DCLRE1C, was linked in a later analysis to TCR beta V- and J-gene trimming. Donor immune exposure was known only as CMV serostatus.

J is TRBJ2-4 and V is TRBV7-9; D remains unclear. The sequenced sample was PBMCs. The TCR sequence derives from a man in his forties in good health and CMV-seronegative. Here the CDR3 DNA reads TGTGCCAGCAGCCCTGCTATGGTAGCCAAAAACATTCAGTACTTC. Translating it yields CASSPAMVAKNIQYF. Using reference TRBV7-9 and TRBJ2-4 for the parts outside the CDR3, the full variable domain is DTGVSQNPRHKITKRGQNVTFRCDPISEHNRLYWYRQTLGQGPEFLTYFQNEAQLEKSRLLSDRFSAERPKGSFSTLEIQRTEQGDSAMYLCASSPAMVAKNIQYFGAGTRLSVL.